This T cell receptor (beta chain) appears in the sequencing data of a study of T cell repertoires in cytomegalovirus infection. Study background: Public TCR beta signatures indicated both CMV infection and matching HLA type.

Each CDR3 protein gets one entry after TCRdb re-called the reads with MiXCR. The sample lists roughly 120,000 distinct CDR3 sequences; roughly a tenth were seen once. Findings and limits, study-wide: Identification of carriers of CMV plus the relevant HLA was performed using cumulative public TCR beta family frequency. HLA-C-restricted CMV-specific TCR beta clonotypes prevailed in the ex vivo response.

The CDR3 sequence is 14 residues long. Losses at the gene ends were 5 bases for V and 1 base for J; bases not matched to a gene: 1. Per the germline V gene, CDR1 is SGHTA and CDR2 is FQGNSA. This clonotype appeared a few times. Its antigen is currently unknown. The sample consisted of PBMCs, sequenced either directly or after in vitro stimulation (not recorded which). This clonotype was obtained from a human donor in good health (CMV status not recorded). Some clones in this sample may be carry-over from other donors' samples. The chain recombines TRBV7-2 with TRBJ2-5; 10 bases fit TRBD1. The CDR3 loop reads CASSDRGRQETQYF. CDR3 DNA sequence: TGTGCCAGCAGCGACAGGGGGCGCCAAGAGACCCAGTACTTC. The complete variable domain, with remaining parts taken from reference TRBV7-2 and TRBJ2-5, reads GAGVSQSPSNKVTEKGKDVELRCDPISGHTALYWYRQSLGQGLEFLIYFQGNSAPDKSGLPSDRFSAERTGGSVSTLTIQRTQQEDSAVYLCASSDRGRQETQYFGPGTRLLVL.